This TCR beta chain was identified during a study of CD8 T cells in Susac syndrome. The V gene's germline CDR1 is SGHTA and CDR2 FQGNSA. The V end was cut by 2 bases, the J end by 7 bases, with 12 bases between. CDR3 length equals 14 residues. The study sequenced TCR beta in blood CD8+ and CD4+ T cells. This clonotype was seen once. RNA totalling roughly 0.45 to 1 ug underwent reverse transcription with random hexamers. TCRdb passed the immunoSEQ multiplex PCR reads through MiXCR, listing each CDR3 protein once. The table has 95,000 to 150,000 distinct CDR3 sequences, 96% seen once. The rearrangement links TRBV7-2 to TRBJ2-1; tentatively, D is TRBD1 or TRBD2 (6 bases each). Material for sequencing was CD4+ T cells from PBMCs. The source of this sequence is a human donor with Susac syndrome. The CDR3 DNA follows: TGTGCCAGCAGCTTACGGGGGCATAAGAATGAGCAGTTCTTC. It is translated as CASSLRGHKNEQFF.